Listed here are 20 T cell receptor beta chains from one sample, sequenced in a study of blood T cell repertoires in COVID-19. Libraries were prepared by immunoSEQ multiplex PCR; TCRdb keeps only in-frame clonotypes and omits some of them. The repertoire holds about 130,000 clones, with roughly 80% as singletons. Material: peripheral blood. All receptors derive from a man aged 55-75 years with acute or convalescent COVID-19.

The rearrangement joins TRBV7-9 to TRBJ2-1; 7 nucleotides align to TRBD2. V lost 4 bases to trimming and J lost 10 bases; unmatched junction nucleotides: 10. Germline V gene lookup returns CDR1 SEHNR and CDR2 FQNEAQ (reference sequence). This CDR3 comprises 14 residues. This CDR3 is CASSWVGAGVEQFF. The CDR3 bases are TGTGCCAGCAGCTGGGTGGGTGCGGGAGTCGAGCAGTTCTTC.

This clone was seen more than once but under ten times. The chain has TRBV19 and TRBJ1-5; tentatively, D is TRBD1 (5 bases). Per germline, CDR1 LNHDA and CDR2 SQIVND (reference sequence). The V end lost 7 bases, the J end lost 1 base, and 11 bases lay between the germline ends. This CDR3 spans 14 amino acids. This CDR3 reads CASKKRDSNQPQHF. CDR3 nucleotides: TGTGCCAGTAAGAAGCGGGACAGCAATCAGCCCCAGCATTTT.

The chain has TRBV2 and TRBJ2-5, with a tentative D call TRBD1 (5 bases). The V end lost 6 bases, the J end lost 7 bases, and 18 bases lay between the germline ends. This CDR3 has 14 amino acids. Germline-derived CDR1 and CDR2 are SNHLY and FYNNEI. The CDR3 nucleotides are TGTGCCAGCAGCGGAGACAGCTGGGGTTGGACCCAGTACTTC. Translated: CASSGDSWGWTQYF.

This chain uses TRBV27 with TRBJ2-5; TRBD2 is a possible D gene (6 bases). The germline gives CDR1 MNHEY, CDR2 SMNVEV (reference sequence). This CDR3 contains 14 residues. The V end lost 6 bases, the J end lost 5 bases, and 16 bases lay between the germline ends. CDR3 in amino acids: CASSSYGSSETQYF. In nucleotides, the CDR3 is TGTGCCAGCAGCTCTTACGGGAGCAGTGAGACCCAGTACTTC.

This clone was detected once. The rearrangement links TRBV7-9 to TRBJ1-2; D is unclear. Trimming removed 1 base at V and 4 bases at J, with 7 bases between. The CDR3 sequence is 13 residues long. CDR1 and CDR2 (germline): SEHNR, FQNEAQ (reference sequence). The CDR3 spells CASSLDPSYGYTF. The CDR3 nucleotides are TGTGCCAGCAGCTTAGACCCCAGCTATGGCTACACCTTC.

V gene TRBV25-1 combines with J gene TRBJ1-4; TRBD1 matches at 7 bases. V lost 6 bases to trimming and J lost 7 bases; unmatched junction nucleotides: 11. Germline assignment: CDR1 MGHDK and CDR2 SYGVNS. CDR3 length equals 15 residues. The CDR3 nucleotides are TGTGCCAGCAGCTCAGGGGGATCATCAGTTGAAAAACTGTTTTTT. This encodes CASSSGGSSVEKLFF.

This clone was seen only a few times. This CDR3 reads CASSLDLGRGAFF. The DNA of the CDR3 is TGTGCCAGCAGCCTGGACTTAGGGAGGGGAGCTTTCTTT. J is TRBJ1-1 and V is TRBV28; D is perhaps TRBD1 (5 bases). V was pared by 6 bases and J by 10 bases, with 18 bases between. The CDR3 extends over 13 amino acids. Germline CDR1 reads MDHEN; CDR2 reads SYDVKM.

The gene calls are TRBV5-1 and TRBJ2-1, with D perhaps TRBD2 (6 bases). Trimming cost V 5 bases and J 10 bases, with 19 bases left between them. Germline values: CDR1 SGHRS, CDR2 YFSETQ. This CDR3 spans 14 amino acids. DNA for the CDR3: TGCGCCAGCAGGCCGGGAACCAGTGGGGGGGAGCAGTTCTTC. This sequence encodes CASRPGTSGGEQFF.

This chain links TRBV29-1 with TRBJ2-7, with D unresolved. Germline assignment: CDR1 SQVTM and CDR2 ANQGSEA. Trimming took off 3 bases at V and 0 bases at J, with 18 bases between the two ends. This CDR3 spans 16 amino acids. The CDR3 here is CSVEGATSSLSYEQYF. The CDR3 nucleotides read TGCAGCGTTGAGGGTGCGACAAGCTCCCTCTCCTACGAGCAGTACTTC.

A few counts support this clone. Germline and junction disagree at one end, which may indicate a read error. This rearrangement joins TRBV5-1 to TRBJ1-5; 9 bases align to TRBD1. The CDR3 extends over 16 amino acids. Germline loops: CDR1 SGHRS, CDR2 YFSETQ. The CDR3 is CASSAGTGTSDQPQHF. CDR3 nucleotide sequence: TGCGCCAGCAGCGCCGGGACAGGGACTAGCGATCAGCCCCAGCATTTT.

V usage is TRBV19 and J usage is TRBJ2-3; D is perhaps TRBD2 (6 bases). Germline CDR1 LNHDA, CDR2 SQIVND (reference sequence). CDR3 length equals 15 residues. V was shortened by 3 bases and J by 4 bases, with 14 bases between the two germline ends. CDR3 in DNA: TGTGCCAGTAGTATCTGGGGCGGGAAATCAGATACGCAGTATTTT. This codes for CASSIWGGKSDTQYF. Together with reference TRBV19 and TRBJ2-3, the CDR3 gives the full variable domain: DGGITQSPKYLFRKEGQNVTLSCEQNLNHDAMYWYRQDPGQGLRLIYYSQIVNDFQKGDIAEGYSVSREKKESFPLTVTSAQKNPTAFYLCASSIWGGKSDTQYFGPGTRLTVL.

This clone showed up just once. The V call is TRBV5-4, the J call TRBJ1-1; 7 nucleotides align to TRBD1. J lost 0 bases, V lost 3 bases, and 11 bases had no gene match. Per germline, CDR1 SGHNT and CDR2 YYREEE (reference sequence). The CDR3 has 17 amino acids. CDR3 bases: TGTGCCAGCAGCTCGTCAGGGGGAGAACGTCTGAACACTGAAGCTTTCTTT. Translation: CASSSSGGERLNTEAFF. Full variable domain (rest looked up from reference TRBV5-4 and TRBJ1-1): ETGVTQSPTHLIKTRGQQVTLRCSSQSGHNTVSWYQQALGQGPQFIFQYYREEENGRGNFPPRFSGLQFPNYSSELNVNALELDDSALYLCASSSSGGERLNTEAFFGQGTRLTVV.

The chain joins TRBV7-7 to TRBJ2-3; D is unresolved. V was clipped by 0 bases and J by 0 bases, with 7 bases between them. CDR1 is SSHAT, CDR2 FNYEAQ, per germline (reference sequence). The CDR3 is 15 residues long. The CDR3 DNA is TGTGCCAGCAGCTTAGCAGACTCTAGCACAGATACGCAGTATTTT. Its translation is CASSLADSSTDTQYF.

This chain joins TRBV3-1 (or the pseudogene TRBV3-2) and TRBJ2-3, with 11 bases lining up with TRBD2. CDR1 LGHDT and CDR2 YNNKEL come from the germline V gene (reference sequence). J lost 7 bases, V lost 5 bases, and 8 bases had no gene match. The CDR3 runs to 15 residues. Written as DNA, the CDR3 is TGTGCCAGCAGCTCAGGACTAGCGGGCTCCTATACGCAGTATTTT. Its protein is CASSSGLAGSYTQYF.

This chain joins TRBV11-2 and TRBJ2-1; D remains ambiguous. The CDR3 consists of 15 residues. CDR1 is SGHAT and CDR2 is FQNNGV in the germline V gene. Trimming removed 1 base at V and 5 bases at J, with 12 bases between. The CDR3 loop reads CASSLGHRNNNEQFF. Written as DNA, the CDR3 is TGTGCCAGCAGCTTAGGGCACCGAAATAACAATGAGCAGTTCTTC.

The rearrangement links TRBV7-7 to TRBJ2-3, with a tentative D call TRBD2 (5 bases). Germline CDR1 reads SSHAT; CDR2 reads FNYEAQ (reference sequence). V was clipped by 4 bases and J by 2 bases, with 7 bases between them. This CDR3 region has 13 residues. The CDR3 loop is CASSSGITDTQYF. The CDR3 region has the DNA TGTGCCAGCAGCTCCGGGATCACAGATACGCAGTATTTT.

This chain links TRBV24-1 with TRBJ2-1; TRBD1 might be the D (5 bases). The V gene lost 4 bases and the J gene lost 6 bases, with 12 bases spanning the gap. This CDR3 has 14 amino acids. Germline CDR1 is KGHDR and CDR2 is SFDVKD. CDR3 region: CATSDPGRANEQFF. The CDR3 DNA is TGTGCCACCAGTGACCCCGGCAGGGCCAATGAGCAGTTCTTC.

J is TRBJ1-2 and V is TRBV3-1 (or the pseudogene TRBV3-2); 7 nucleotides agree with TRBD1. There are 14 residues in the CDR3. V gave up 2 bases and J gave up 8 bases; unmatched junction bases: 8. Germline V gene data show CDR1 as LGHDT and CDR2 as YNNKEL (reference sequence). The DNA for the CDR3 is TGTGCCAGCAGCCAAAAGACAGGGCTTATAGGCTACACCTTC. It encodes CASSQKTGLIGYTF.

The CDR3 spells CASSPVSNYGYTF. CDR3 DNA: TGTGCCAGCAGCCCCGTATCTAACTATGGCTACACCTTC. The V and J genes are TRBV12-3 or TRBV12-4 and TRBJ1-2; D not resolved. V lost 6 bases and J 0 bases, leaving 8 bases between the germline ends. The CDR3 loop spans 13 amino acids.

The V and J genes are TRBV10-3 and TRBJ2-3, with D perhaps TRBD2 (6 bases). With 8 bases removed from V and 2 bases from J, the gap between germline ends came to 11 bases. The germline gives CDR1 ENHRY, CDR2 SYGVKD. The CDR3 totals 13 residues. In nucleotides, the CDR3 is TGTGCCATCGGAGGGACTGCCACAGATACGCAGTATTTT. Translated, it gives CAIGGTATDTQYF.